The T cell receptor (beta chain) under discussion was sequenced for a study of cytomegalovirus exposure and HLA in healthy donors. CDR1 and CDR2 (germline): SNHLY, FYNNEI. Losses at the gene ends were 5 bases for V and 3 bases for J; bases not matched to a gene: 7. CDR3 size: 14 residues. Vbeta (60) and Jbeta (13) primers were used in the PCR. Some clones are missing from TCRdb's copy, which holds only in-frame ones; the method was immunoSEQ multiplex PCR. Of approximately 170,000 clones listed, around 80% were seen once; the top ten hold roughly 2%. The chain combines TRBV2 with TRBJ2-7, with TRBD1 identical over 7 bases. The sequence was obtained from a human donor in good health. Input material: PBMCs. The CDR3 coding sequence is TGTGCCAGCAGTCAGCCCGGGACAGTCTACGAGCAGTACTTC. Encoded protein: CASSQPGTVYEQYF.